This T cell receptor (beta chain) is drawn from a study of human T cells and chemical hapten exposure. On the study more broadly: TCR yield per sample varied, mainly due to pooled library volumes. Regarding the study as a whole: No change in TCRs above 1 in 1000 frequency was produced by DPC sensitization.

Original methodology: With a range of roughly 23,224 to 690,600, the median per sample was around 96,000 TCRs. From the RACE reads, TCRdb called clonotypes with MiXCR, one entry per CDR3 protein. The V and J calls come from TCRdb's annotation, not from the publication. Of roughly 48,000 distinct CDR3 sequences in the sample, about 4.1% were seen once. The germline gives CDR1 LNHNV, CDR2 YYDKDF (reference sequence). This CDR3 region has 14 residues. V was clipped by 0 bases and J by 5 bases, with 10 bases between them. This clonotype was counted ten times or more. Antigen: not known. Time point specified: healthy volunteer bleed at 2 weeks. The study extracted total RNA from unfractionated whole blood.

The source of this sequence is a human donor in good health. Some clones in this sample may be carry-over from other donors' samples. The rearrangement uses TRBV15 and TRBJ1-1; TRBD1 might be the D (5 bases). Sequenced material: whole blood. CDR3 sequence (DNA): TGTGCCACCAGCAGAGAGGGGGTAGGGACTGAAGCTTTCTTT. Its protein is CATSREGVGTEAFF.